These 8 T cell receptor beta chains were sequenced from one sample in a study of CD8+CD57+ T cells in acquired aplastic anemia. Only patients with CD8+CD57+ cell expansion on flow cytometry were chosen for sequencing. Genomic DNA constituted the template upon which TCR beta VDJ and CDR3 profiling was performed. TCRdb reanalysed the reads using MiXCR and keeps one entry per CDR3 protein. The sample shows 170,000 or so distinct CDR3 sequences, nearly 65% of them seen only once. Sequencing was done on a sample of sorted CD4+, CD8+, or CD8+CD57+ T cells (not recorded which) from PBMCs. Receptor source: a human donor with aplastic anemia.

As concerns this clonotype: Sequence at one end of the junction differs from germline and may be a read error. The rearrangement joins TRBV19 to TRBJ1-1; TRBD1 might be the D (5 bases). The CDR3 loop spans 14 amino acids. Per germline, CDR1 LNHDA and CDR2 SQIVND (reference sequence). The CDR3 loop reads CASSIVTGLTGAFF. The CDR3 bases are TGTGCCAGTAGTATAGTGACGGGACTCACTGGAGCTTTCTTT.

This clonotype has a single count. The J gene is TRBJ2-5, the V gene TRBV5-1, with 7 nucleotides matching TRBD2. Per germline, CDR1 SGHRS and CDR2 YFSETQ. V shed 4 bases and J 5 bases; nucleotides not matched to a gene: 11. The CDR3 length is 15 residues. The CDR3 reads CASSLGLSSLETQYF. For the CDR3, the DNA is TGCGCCAGCAGCCTGGGACTAAGTAGCTTGGAGACCCAGTACTTC. Full variable domain (rest looked up from reference TRBV5-1 and TRBJ2-5): KAGVTQTPRYLIKTRGQQVTLSCSPISGHRSVSWYQQTPGQGLQFLFEYFSETQRNKGNFPGRFSGRQFSNSRSEMNVSTLELGDSALYLCASSLGLSSLETQYFGPGTRLLVL.

With regard to this clonotype: The final CDR3 position lacks the conserved phenylalanine or tryptophan, pointing to a likely read error. The CDR3 sequence is CASSQDRGVEQYL. Written as DNA, the CDR3 is TGCGCCAGCAGCCAGGATCGGGGGGTCGAGCAGTACCTC. The rearrangement uses TRBV4-3 and TRBJ2-7; 7 bases are shared with TRBD2. There are 13 residues in the CDR3. Losses at the gene ends were 3 bases for V and 6 bases for J; bases not matched to a gene: 5. CDR1 and CDR2 from the germline V gene are LGHNA and YSLEER.

This clonotype appeared once. This chain joins TRBV20-1 and TRBJ1-2; D ambiguous. The CDR3 sequence is 10 residues long. V shed 3 bases and J shed 6 bases, with 5 bases lying between them. Per the germline V gene, CDR1 is DFQATT and CDR2 is SNEGSKA (reference sequence). CDR3 sequence: CSARDNGYTF. In nucleotides, the CDR3 is TGCAGTGCTAGGGATAATGGCTACACCTTC.

The CDR3: CSARDPGWISPLHF. The CDR3, as DNA: TGCAGTGCTAGAGACCCAGGGTGGATCTCACCCCTCCACTTT. V is TRBV20-1 and J is TRBJ1-6; the D gene is possibly TRBD1 (5 bases). Germline values: CDR1 DFQATT, CDR2 SNEGSKA (reference sequence). The CDR3 sequence is 14 residues long. V lost 0 bases and J 10 bases, leaving 13 bases between the germline ends.

V and J are TRBV25-1 and TRBJ2-1; 10 bases line up with TRBD2. This CDR3 contains 16 residues. V shed 4 bases, J shed 7 bases, and the junction held 10 bases outside the gene matches. Germline CDR1 and CDR2: MGHDK and SYGVNS. CDR3 sequence: CASSAPLAGEENEQFF. CDR3 DNA: TGTGCCAGCAGTGCTCCCCTAGCGGGAGAGGAAAATGAGCAGTTCTTC.

The chain recombines TRBV7-2 with TRBJ2-5; possible D gene TRBD1, 5 bases. Deletions cut 2 bases from V and 11 bases from J, with 15 bases between. The CDR3 length is 13 residues. Germline assignment: CDR1 SGHTA and CDR2 FQGNSA. For the CDR3, the DNA is TGTGCCAGCAGCTTAAAAGACAGTTTCCAGCAGTACTTC. Encoded protein: CASSLKDSFQQYF.

The sample holds many counts of this clonotype. This chain joins TRBV20-1 and TRBJ2-1, with D perhaps matching TRBD2 (6 bases). Trimming stripped 0 bases from V and 5 bases from J, with 17 bases between. The germline CDR1 and CDR2 sequences are DFQATT and SNEGSKA (reference sequence). The CDR3 covers 16 residues. The CDR3 DNA reads TGCAGTGCTAGAGATATCCGGGGGATTGCGGACAATGAGCAGTTCTTC. Its protein is CSARDIRGIADNEQFF.